Listed below are T cell receptor beta chains from one sample, sequenced in a study of cytomegalovirus exposure and HLA in healthy donors. Sequencing used immunoSEQ multiplex PCR; TCRdb keeps in-frame clones, though not all of them. The sample lists 170,000 or so clones, around 84% occurring once. Input material: PBMCs. These receptors were taken from a young man in good health and CMV-seropositive. CDR3s include the opening cysteine and the closing phenylalanine or tryptophan. D genes are given only for firm matches. Not all rows give a size; the values are once, few, many and, for expanded clones, a class.

d_gene,v_gene,j_gene,abundance,CDR3nt,CDR3aa
.,TRBV14,TRBJ2-7,.,TGTGCCAGCAGCCCTTTGGGCTGGAGGGAGCAGTACTTC,CASSPLGWREQYF
TRBD2,TRBV5-4,TRBJ2-5,once,TGTGCCAGCAGTTCCCAGCGGGGGGGCATGCAGACCCAGTACTTC,CASSSQRGGMQTQYF
TRBD2,TRBV7-2,TRBJ2-3,.,TGTGCCAGCAGCTTGGGACTAGCGGGACCCACAGATACGCAGTATTTT,CASSLGLAGPTDTQYF
.,TRBV9,TRBJ2-1,once,TGTGCCAGCAGCCCCTCCGGAGAACCATACAATGAGCAGTTCTTC,CASSPSGEPYNEQFF
TRBD1,TRBV5-1,TRBJ2-3,.,TGCGCCAGCAGGGGACAGGGGGCGGCAGATACGCAGTATTTT,CASRGQGAADTQYF
TRBD2,TRBV27,TRBJ2-7,.,TGTGCCAGCAGTTTATCGGCTAGCGGGTTTCCCTACGAGCAGTACTTC,CASSLSASGFPYEQYF
.,TRBV11-2,TRBJ1-2,once,TGTGCCAGCAGCTTAGCCGGACAGTTTTCTAACTATGGCTACACCTTC,CASSLAGQFSNYGYTF
TRBD2,TRBV5-1,TRBJ2-7,few,TGCGCCAGCAGCTTGGGTGTAATAGCGGGGTGGAGCTCCTACGAGCAGTACTTC,CASSLGVIAGWSSYEQYF
TRBD1,TRBV2,TRBJ2-3,.,TGTGCCAGCAGTGATCGACAGGGCATCGGGACGCAGTATTTT,CASSDRQGIGTQYF
TRBD2,TRBV30,TRBJ2-7,few,TGTGCCTGGAGTGCTGGATTAGCGGGCTACGAGCAGTACTTC,CAWSAGLAGYEQYF
TRBD1,TRBV7-9,TRBJ2-7,.,TGTGCCAGCAGCGACTCCCGGGACAGAGCCTACGAGCAGTACTTC,CASSDSRDRAYEQYF
.,TRBV25-1,TRBJ2-2,.,TGTGCCAGCAGGAGCACCGGGGAGCTGTTTTTT,CASRSTGELFF
TRBD2,TRBV7-2,TRBJ2-7,.,TGTGCCAGCAGCCTGGGACTAGCGGGCTCCTACGAGCAGTACTTC,CASSLGLAGSYEQYF
.,TRBV13,TRBJ2-7,.,TGTGCCAGCAGCAAAGCCGGAACAGTTTCAACCTACGAGCAGTACTTC,CASSKAGTVSTYEQYF
.,TRBV7-9,TRBJ1-2,.,TGTGCCAGCAGCCGTGGGGAGGTAGCGTACTATGGCTACACCTTC,CASSRGEVAYYGYTF
.,TRBV5-1,TRBJ2-1,.,TGCGCCAGCAGCAGATACAGTGGATCCTACAATGAGCAGTTCTTC,CASSRYSGSYNEQFF
.,TRBV4-1,TRBJ2-3,.,TGCGCCAGCAGCCCCTTCGTCAGTCGGAATCAGGGCACAGATACGCAGTATTTT,CASSPFVSRNQGTDTQYF
.,TRBV4-1,TRBJ2-7,.,TGCGCCAGCAGCCAAGATTTGGGGCAAGGCTACGAGCAGTACTTC,CASSQDLGQGYEQYF
TRBD1,TRBV6-5,TRBJ2-7,.,TGTGCCAGCAGTCCAACAGGGGTCGAGCAGTACTTC,CASSPTGVEQYF
TRBD1,TRBV6-6,TRBJ1-1,.,TGTGCCAGCAGCAGGGGGGACACTGAAGCTTTCTTT,CASSRGDTEAFF
.,TRBV21-1,TRBJ1-4,.,TGTGCCAGCAGCAACGCCTACGACAGCGCAACTAATGAAAAACTGTTTTTT,CASSNAYDSATNEKLFF
TRBD1,TRBV28,TRBJ1-6,.,TGTGCCAGCAGCTCCGCCGGGACAGAGGGGAGATCACCCCTCCACTTT,CASSSAGTEGRSPLHF
TRBD2,TRBV30,TRBJ2-1,.,TGTGCCTGGAGTGTAGCTAGCGGGAGGGTTGGAGAGCAGTTCTTC,CAWSVASGRVGEQFF
TRBD2,TRBV28,TRBJ2-5,.,TGTGCCAGCAGTGGGGGACTAGCGGGAGAACAAGAGACCCAGTACTTC,CASSGGLAGEQETQYF
.,TRBV2,TRBJ2-4,.,TGTGCCAGCAGACCCACCGGGATCTCCAAAAACATTCAGTACTTC,CASRPTGISKNIQYF
.,TRBV27,TRBJ1-1,.,TGTGCCAGCAGTCTTGGACACAGGACCACTGAAGCTTTCTTT,CASSLGHRTTEAFF
.,TRBV27,TRBJ1-2,.,TGTGCCAGCAGTCCGGGACTTATGAACTATGGCTACACCTTC,CASSPGLMNYGYTF
.,TRBV10-3,TRBJ1-1,many,TGTGCCACCGGGAGGGGACGGGACACTGAAGCTTTCTTT,CATGRGRDTEAFF
TRBD1,TRBV10-3,TRBJ2-1,.,TGTGCCATCAGTGGCCCGGGACAGTTCCCCAATGAGCAGTTCTTC,CAISGPGQFPNEQFF
TRBD1,TRBV28,TRBJ1-2,.,TGTGCCATTTCGACAGGGATCTATGGCTACACCTTC,CAISTGIYGYTF
.,TRBV5-6,TRBJ2-1,.,TGTGCCAGCAGCTTGCTCGACAATGAGCAGTTCTTC,CASSLLDNEQFF